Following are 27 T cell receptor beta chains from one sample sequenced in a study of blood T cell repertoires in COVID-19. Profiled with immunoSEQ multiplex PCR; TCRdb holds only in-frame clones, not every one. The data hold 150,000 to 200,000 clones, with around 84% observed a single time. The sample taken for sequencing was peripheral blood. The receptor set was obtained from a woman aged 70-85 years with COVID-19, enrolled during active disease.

The CDR3 bases are TGTGCCAGTAAGGACAGCTCCTACGAGCAGTACTTC. Its protein product is CASKDSSYEQYF. This chain joins TRBV19 and TRBJ2-7; D possibly corresponds to TRBD1 (6 bases). The V and J ends lost 7 bases and 0 bases respectively, with 7 bases between them. The CDR3 is 12 amino acids. Per the germline V gene, CDR1 is LNHDA and CDR2 is SQIVND (reference sequence).

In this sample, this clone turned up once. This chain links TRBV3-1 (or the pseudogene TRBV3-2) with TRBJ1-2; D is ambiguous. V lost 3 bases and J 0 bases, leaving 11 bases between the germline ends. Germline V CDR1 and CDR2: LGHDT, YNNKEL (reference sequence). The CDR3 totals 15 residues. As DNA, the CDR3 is TGTGCCAGCAGCCACAGACCCCTAGCTAACTATGGCTACACCTTC. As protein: CASSHRPLANYGYTF.

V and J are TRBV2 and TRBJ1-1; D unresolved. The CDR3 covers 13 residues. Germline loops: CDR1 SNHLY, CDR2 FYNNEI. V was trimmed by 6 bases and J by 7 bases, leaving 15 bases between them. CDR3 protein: CASSYSGRIEAFF. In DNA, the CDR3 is TGTGCCAGCAGCTATAGCGGACGGATTGAAGCTTTCTTT. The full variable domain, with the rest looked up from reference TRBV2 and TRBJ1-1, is EPEVTQTPSHQVTQMGQEVILRCVPISNHLYFYWYRQILGQKVEFLVSFYNNEISEKSEIFDDQFSVERPDGSNFTLKIRSTKLEDSAMYFCASSYSGRIEAFFGQGTRLTVV.

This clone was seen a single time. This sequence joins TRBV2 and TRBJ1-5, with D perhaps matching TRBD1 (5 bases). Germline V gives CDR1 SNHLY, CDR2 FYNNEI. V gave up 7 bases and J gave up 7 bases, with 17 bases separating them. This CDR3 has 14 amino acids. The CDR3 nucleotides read TGTGCCAGCAAGTGGGGGAGGGGAGGCCAGCCCCAGCATTTT. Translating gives CASKWGRGGQPQHF.

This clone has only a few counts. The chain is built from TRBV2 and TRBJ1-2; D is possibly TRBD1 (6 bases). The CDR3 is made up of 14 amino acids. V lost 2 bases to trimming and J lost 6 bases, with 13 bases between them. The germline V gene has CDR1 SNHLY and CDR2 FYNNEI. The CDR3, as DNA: TGTGCCAGCAGTGAAAACAGGGCCGGGGATGGCTACACCTTC. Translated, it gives CASSENRAGDGYTF.

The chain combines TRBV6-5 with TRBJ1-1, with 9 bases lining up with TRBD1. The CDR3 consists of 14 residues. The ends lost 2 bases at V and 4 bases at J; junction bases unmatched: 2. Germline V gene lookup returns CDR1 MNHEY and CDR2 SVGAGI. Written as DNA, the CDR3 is TGTGCCAGCAGTTACGGACAGGGGAGCACTGAAGCTTTCTTT. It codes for CASSYGQGSTEAFF.

CDR3 DNA: TGTGCCAGCAGTTCGAGCGGGAGTGGTAATACGCAGTATTTT. It yields the protein CASSSSGSGNTQYF. The chain combines TRBV6-2 or TRBV6-3 with TRBJ2-3, with TRBD2 matching 8 bases. Unmatched junction bases numbered 7, after V lost 4 bases and J lost 7 bases. Germline V CDR1 and CDR2: MNHEY, SVGEGT. This CDR3 contains 14 residues.

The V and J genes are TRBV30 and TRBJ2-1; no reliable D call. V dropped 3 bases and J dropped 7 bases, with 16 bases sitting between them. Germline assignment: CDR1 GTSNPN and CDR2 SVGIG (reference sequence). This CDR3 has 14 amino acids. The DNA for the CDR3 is TGTGCCTGGAGCCTAAGAGTCTTGAGGAATGAGCAGTTCTTC. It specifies CAWSLRVLRNEQFF.

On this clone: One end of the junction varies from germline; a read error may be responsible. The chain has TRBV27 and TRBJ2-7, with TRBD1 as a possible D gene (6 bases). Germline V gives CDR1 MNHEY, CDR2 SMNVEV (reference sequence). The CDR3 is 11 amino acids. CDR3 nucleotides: TGTGCCAGCAGTCCCGATTCCGGGACACACTTC. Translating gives CASSPDSGTHF.

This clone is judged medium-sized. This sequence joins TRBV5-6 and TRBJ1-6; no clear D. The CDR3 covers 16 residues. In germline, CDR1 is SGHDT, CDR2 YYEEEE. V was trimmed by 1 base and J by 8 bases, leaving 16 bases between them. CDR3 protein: CASSLYPLDLDSPLHF. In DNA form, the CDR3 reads TGTGCCAGCAGCTTGTACCCACTGGATCTAGATTCACCCCTCCACTTT.

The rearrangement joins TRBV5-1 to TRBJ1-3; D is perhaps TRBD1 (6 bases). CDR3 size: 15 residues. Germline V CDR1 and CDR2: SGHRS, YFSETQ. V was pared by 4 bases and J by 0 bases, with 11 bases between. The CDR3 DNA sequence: TGCGCCAGCAGCCTTGGACAGAACTCTGGAAACACCATATATTTT. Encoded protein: CASSLGQNSGNTIYF.

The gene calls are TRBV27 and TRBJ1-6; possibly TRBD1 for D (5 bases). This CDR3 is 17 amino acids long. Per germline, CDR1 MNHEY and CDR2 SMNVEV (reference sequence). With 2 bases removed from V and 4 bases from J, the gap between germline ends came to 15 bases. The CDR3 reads CASSLNLAGRYNSPLHF. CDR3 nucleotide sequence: TGTGCCAGCAGTTTAAACTTGGCGGGACGGTATAATTCACCCCTCCACTTT.

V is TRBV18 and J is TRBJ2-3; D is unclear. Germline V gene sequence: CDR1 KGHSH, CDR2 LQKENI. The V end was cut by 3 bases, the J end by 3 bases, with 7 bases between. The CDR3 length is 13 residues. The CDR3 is CASSPELTDTQYF. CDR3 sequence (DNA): TGTGCCAGCTCACCCGAGCTTACAGATACGCAGTATTTT.

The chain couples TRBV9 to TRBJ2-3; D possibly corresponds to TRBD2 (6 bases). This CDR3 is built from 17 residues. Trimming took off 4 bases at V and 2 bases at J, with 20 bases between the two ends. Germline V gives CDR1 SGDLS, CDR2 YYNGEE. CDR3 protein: CASSYSVVGGSTDTQYF. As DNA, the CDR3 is TGTGCCAGCAGCTACTCCGTAGTAGGAGGGTCCACAGATACGCAGTATTTT.

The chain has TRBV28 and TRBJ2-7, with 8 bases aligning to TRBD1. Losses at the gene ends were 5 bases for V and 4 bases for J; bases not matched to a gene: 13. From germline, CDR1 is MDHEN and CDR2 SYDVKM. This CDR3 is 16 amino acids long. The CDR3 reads CASSPNTRQGKYEQYF. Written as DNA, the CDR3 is TGTGCCAGCAGTCCAAATACACGACAGGGGAAGTACGAGCAGTACTTC.

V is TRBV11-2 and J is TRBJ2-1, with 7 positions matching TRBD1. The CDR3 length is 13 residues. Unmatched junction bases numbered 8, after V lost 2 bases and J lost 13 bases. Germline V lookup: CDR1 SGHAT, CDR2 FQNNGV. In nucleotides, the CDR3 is TGTGCCAGCAGCTTACTGACAGGGAGTGTCCAGTTCTTC. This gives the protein CASSLLTGSVQFF.

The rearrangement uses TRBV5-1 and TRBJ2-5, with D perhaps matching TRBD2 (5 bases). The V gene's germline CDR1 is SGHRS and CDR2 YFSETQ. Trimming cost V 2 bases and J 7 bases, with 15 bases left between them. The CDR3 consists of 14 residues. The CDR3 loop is CASSFDDYSGTQYF. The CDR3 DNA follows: TGCGCCAGCAGCTTTGATGACTACTCGGGGACCCAGTACTTC.

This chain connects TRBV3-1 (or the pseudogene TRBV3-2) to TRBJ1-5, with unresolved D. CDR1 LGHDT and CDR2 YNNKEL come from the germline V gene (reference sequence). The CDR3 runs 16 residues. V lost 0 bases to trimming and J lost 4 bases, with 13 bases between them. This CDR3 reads CASSQDPNAGNQPQHF. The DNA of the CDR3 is TGTGCCAGCAGCCAAGATCCGAATGCAGGTAATCAGCCCCAGCATTTT.

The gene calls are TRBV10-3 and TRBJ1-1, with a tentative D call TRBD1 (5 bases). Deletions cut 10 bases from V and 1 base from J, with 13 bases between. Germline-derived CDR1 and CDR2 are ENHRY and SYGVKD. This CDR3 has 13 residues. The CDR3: CATRGSANTEAFF. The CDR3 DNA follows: TGTGCCACCCGGGGGTCCGCGAACACTGAAGCTTTCTTT.

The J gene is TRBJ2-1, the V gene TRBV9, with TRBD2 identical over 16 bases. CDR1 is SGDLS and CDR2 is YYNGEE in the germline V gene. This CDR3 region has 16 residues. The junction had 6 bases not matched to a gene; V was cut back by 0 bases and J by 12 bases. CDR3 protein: CASSVEGTSGRVGQFF. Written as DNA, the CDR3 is TGTGCCAGCAGCGTAGAAGGGACTAGCGGGAGGGTAGGGCAGTTCTTC. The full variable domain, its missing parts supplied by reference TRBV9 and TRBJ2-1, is DSGVTQTPKHLITATGQRVTLRCSPRSGDLSVYWYQQSLDQGLQFLIQYYNGEERAKGNILERFSAQQFPDLHSELNLSSLELGDSALYFCASSVEGTSGRVGQFFGPGTRLTVL.

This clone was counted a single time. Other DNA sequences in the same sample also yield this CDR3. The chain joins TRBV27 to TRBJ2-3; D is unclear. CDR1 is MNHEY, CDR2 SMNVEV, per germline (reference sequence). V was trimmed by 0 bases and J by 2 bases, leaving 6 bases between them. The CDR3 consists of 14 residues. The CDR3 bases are TGTGCCAGCAGTTTATCCGGTTACACAGATACGCAGTATTTT. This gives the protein CASSLSGYTDTQYF.

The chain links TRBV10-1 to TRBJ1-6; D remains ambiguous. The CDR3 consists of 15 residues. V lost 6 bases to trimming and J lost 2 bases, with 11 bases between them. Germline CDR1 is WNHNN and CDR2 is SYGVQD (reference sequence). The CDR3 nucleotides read TGCGCCAGCAGCGCCACGGGTGCCTATAATTCACCCCTCCACTTT. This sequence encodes CASSATGAYNSPLHF.

The CDR3 loop reads CASSGTSGAYEQYF. The CDR3 bases are TGCGCCAGCAGCGGTACTAGCGGTGCCTACGAGCAGTACTTC. This chain links TRBV5-1 with TRBJ2-7; 8 bases map to TRBD2. The germline CDR1 and CDR2 sequences are SGHRS and YFSETQ. The CDR3 has 14 residues. J gave up 2 bases and V 4 bases, and 5 bases lay outside the gene matches. The whole variable domain, filled in from reference TRBV5-1 and TRBJ2-7, reads KAGVTQTPRYLIKTRGQQVTLSCSPISGHRSVSWYQQTPGQGLQFLFEYFSETQRNKGNFPGRFSGRQFSNSRSEMNVSTLELGDSALYLCASSGTSGAYEQYFGPGTRLTVT.

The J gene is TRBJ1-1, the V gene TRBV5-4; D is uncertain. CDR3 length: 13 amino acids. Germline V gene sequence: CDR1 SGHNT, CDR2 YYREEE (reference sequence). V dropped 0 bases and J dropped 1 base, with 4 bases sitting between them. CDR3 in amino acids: CASSLEQNTEAFF. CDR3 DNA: TGTGCCAGCAGCTTGGAACAGAACACTGAAGCTTTCTTT.

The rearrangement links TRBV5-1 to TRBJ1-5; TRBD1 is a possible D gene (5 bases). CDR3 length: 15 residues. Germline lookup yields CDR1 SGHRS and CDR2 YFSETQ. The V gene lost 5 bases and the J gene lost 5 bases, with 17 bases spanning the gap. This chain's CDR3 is CASRRDPGLYQPQHF. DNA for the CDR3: TGCGCCAGCAGGAGGGACCCGGGACTTTATCAGCCCCAGCATTTT.

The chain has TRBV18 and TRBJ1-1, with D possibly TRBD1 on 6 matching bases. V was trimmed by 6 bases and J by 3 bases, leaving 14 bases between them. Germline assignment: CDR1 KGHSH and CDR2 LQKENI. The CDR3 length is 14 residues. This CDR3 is CASSNRVDDTEAFF. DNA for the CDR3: TGTGCCAGCTCGAACAGGGTGGATGACACTGAAGCTTTCTTT.

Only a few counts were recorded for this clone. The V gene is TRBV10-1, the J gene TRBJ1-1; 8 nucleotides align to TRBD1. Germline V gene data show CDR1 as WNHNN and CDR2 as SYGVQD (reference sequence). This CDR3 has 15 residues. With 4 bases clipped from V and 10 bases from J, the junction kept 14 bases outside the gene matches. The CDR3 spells CASSAYPAGGIGAFF. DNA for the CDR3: TGCGCCAGCAGTGCTTATCCGGCAGGGGGCATCGGAGCTTTCTTT.